This note documents a single T cell receptor beta chain sequence. Germline V gene data show CDR1 as DFQATT and CDR2 as SNEGSKA (reference sequence). V lost 8 bases and J 4 bases, leaving 10 bases between the germline ends. The CDR3 is 11 residues long. This record comes from a study of blood T cell repertoires in COVID-19. On the study more broadly: Specimens from acute and convalescent COVID-19 originated in the United States, Italy and Spain.

This table comes from immunoSEQ multiplex PCR, and its TCRdb copy is limited to in-frame clones, with some not included. This table has approximately 260,000 clones, more than 80% appearing once. Sequencing used peripheral blood. V gene TRBV20-1 combines with J gene TRBJ2-3; D ambiguous. The receptor was derived from a woman aged 35 to 49 with acute or convalescent COVID-19. The CDR3 bases are TGCAGTCCCTCTACGCCAGATACGCAGTATTTT. Encoded protein: CSPSTPDTQYF.